Listed here are 30 T cell receptor beta chains from one sample, sequenced in a study of early stage breast cancer tumors. Here immunoSEQ multiplex PCR was the method, and the copy in TCRdb shows in-frame clones only, minus some. Of about 9,900 clones in the sample, 64% were seen once. Sequencing was carried out using breast tumor tissue. All receptors derive from a person between 60 and 69 years old with breast cancer.

The chain recombines TRBV5-1 with TRBJ1-4; D call uncertain. Germline lookup yields CDR1 SGHRS and CDR2 YFSETQ. Trimming took 0 bases from V and 8 from J, leaving 14 bases between them. The CDR3 length is 15 residues. The CDR3 DNA reads TGCGCCAGCAGCTTGGCTACGGGAGGAGGGGAAAAACTGTTTTTT. Translating gives CASSLATGGGEKLFF.

A few counts support this clone. V is TRBV7-8 and J is TRBJ1-4; the D is unclear. The germline V gene has CDR1 SGHVS and CDR2 FQNEAQ. The length of the CDR3 is 16 residues. Trimming took off 5 bases at V and 2 bases at J, with 15 bases between the two ends. The DNA of the CDR3 is TGTGCCAGCAGCCCACTAGCCTGGAGGACTAATGAAAAACTGTTTTTT. The encoded protein is CASSPLAWRTNEKLFF.

The gene calls are TRBV15 and TRBJ2-3; 12 bases map to TRBD2. This CDR3 comprises 15 residues. V shed 1 base and J 6 bases; nucleotides not matched to a gene: 2. Per germline, CDR1 LNHNV and CDR2 YYDKDF (reference sequence). Here the CDR3 reads CATSRATSGGDTQYF. In DNA, the CDR3 is TGTGCCACCAGCAGAGCCACTAGCGGGGGGGATACGCAGTATTTT.

DNA of the CDR3: TGTGCCGCAGGGACAGGGGACGCCAATCAGCCCCAGCATTTT. The encoded protein is CAAGTGDANQPQHF. The V and J genes are TRBV6-6 and TRBJ1-5; TRBD1 matches at 10 bases. Per the germline V gene, CDR1 is MNHNY and CDR2 is SVGAGI (reference sequence). V gave up 11 bases and J gave up 3 bases; unmatched junction bases: 7. The CDR3 spans 14 residues.

This sequence joins TRBV28 and TRBJ2-7, with 9 positions matching TRBD1. The CDR3 length is 15 residues. The junction had 10 bases not matched to a gene; V was cut back by 6 bases and J by 4 bases. The germline V gene encodes CDR1 MDHEN and CDR2 SYDVKM. The CDR3 here is CASRHPGQGQYEQYF. The CDR3 region has the DNA TGTGCCAGCAGGCATCCGGGACAGGGACAGTACGAGCAGTACTTC.

This clone has only a few counts. The J gene is TRBJ2-3, the V gene TRBV11-2; TRBD2 might be the D (5 bases). The CDR3 has 15 amino acids. CDR1 and CDR2 (germline): SGHAT, FQNNGV. Trimming shortened V by 1 base and J by 6 bases, and 14 bases separated the two germline ends. CDR3 sequence: CASSLVGRGADTQYF. CDR3 nucleotides: TGTGCCAGCAGCTTAGTGGGCCGGGGTGCGGATACGCAGTATTTT.

This clone was picked up a small number of times. V is TRBV15 and J is TRBJ1-6, with TRBD1 matching over 7 bases. Unmatched junction bases numbered 6, after V lost 0 bases and J lost 10 bases. This CDR3 comprises 15 residues. The germline gives CDR1 LNHNV, CDR2 YYDKDF (reference sequence). This chain's CDR3 is CATSRDGQGVSPLHF. CDR3 coding DNA: TGTGCCACCAGCAGAGATGGTCAGGGGGTCTCACCCCTCCACTTT.

In its sample, this clone is medium-sized. The chain carries TRBV27 and TRBJ1-2; TRBD1 matches at 9 bases. Trimming at V came to 5 bases and at J to 8 bases, leaving 6 bases not matched to a gene. The CDR3 spans 13 residues. Germline loops: CDR1 MNHEY, CDR2 SMNVEV (reference sequence). CDR3 coding DNA: TGTGCCAGCAGTCAACAGGGGGCGGAAGGCTACACCTTC. It translates to CASSQQGAEGYTF.

The rearrangement uses TRBV29-1 and TRBJ2-3; 11 bases align to TRBD2. The CDR3 has 16 amino acids. J lost 3 bases, V lost 5 bases, and 10 bases had no gene match. The germline CDR1 and CDR2 sequences are SQVTM and ANQGSEA. CDR3 in DNA: TGCAGCGTTCACGAGTCGGGACTAGCGGAAACAGATACGCAGTATTTT. Translating gives CSVHESGLAETDTQYF.

The gene calls are TRBV7-8 and TRBJ1-2; a weak D match, TRBD1 (5 bases). Trimming took 5 bases from V and 3 from J, leaving 13 bases between them. Looked up from germline, CDR1 is SGHVS and CDR2 is FQNEAQ. This CDR3 is built from 14 residues. The CDR3 bases are TGTGCCAGCAGCCCGGGGCGCTACGACTATGGCTACACCTTC. It codes for CASSPGRYDYGYTF. The full variable domain, its missing parts supplied by reference TRBV7-8 and TRBJ1-2, is GAGVSQSPRYKVAKRGQDVALRCDPISGHVSLFWYQQALGQGPEFLTYFQNEAQLDKSGLPSDRFFAERPEGSVSTLKIQRTQQEDSAVYLCASSPGRYDYGYTFGSGTRLTVV.

The chain links TRBV19 to TRBJ2-7, with 14 bases aligning to TRBD2. CDR1 is LNHDA and CDR2 is SQIVND in the germline V gene (reference sequence). This CDR3 is 15 amino acids long. J lost 8 bases, V lost 5 bases, and 8 bases had no gene match. In DNA, the CDR3 is TGTGCCAGTAGTTCCAGACTAGCGGGGGGGCCAAAGCAGTACTTC. Protein sequence: CASSSRLAGGPKQYF.

A few counts support this clone. The chain carries TRBV7-9 and TRBJ2-7; 9 nucleotides agree with TRBD2. Unmatched junction bases numbered 2, after V lost 1 base and J lost 1 base. The CDR3 has 15 amino acids. The germline gives CDR1 SEHNR, CDR2 FQNEAQ (reference sequence). The CDR3 DNA reads TGTGCCAGCAGCTTAGTTAGCGGGAGATCCTACGAGCAGTACTTC. Protein: CASSLVSGRSYEQYF.

The rearrangement joins TRBV28 to TRBJ2-4; no clear D. The germline CDR1 and CDR2 sequences are MDHEN and SYDVKM. Between the trimmed V and J ends, which lost 5 bases and 3 bases, there was a span of 5 bases. The CDR3 loop spans 12 amino acids. The CDR3 nucleotides are TGTGCCAGCAGTCAAAACAAAAACATTCAGTACTTC. It yields the protein CASSQNKNIQYF.

This clone was recorded a few times. CDR3 loop: CASSIDQSLGEQFF. CDR3 DNA sequence: TGTGCCAGTAGTATAGATCAGAGTCTAGGTGAGCAGTTCTTC. This chain uses TRBV19 with TRBJ2-1; D is ambiguous. Germline V gene sequence: CDR1 LNHDA, CDR2 SQIVND (reference sequence). V lost 0 bases and J lost 9, with 12 bases in between. This CDR3 comprises 14 residues.

The rearrangement joins TRBV19 to TRBJ2-2; D gene unclear. The CDR3 sequence is 13 residues long. CDR1 LNHDA and CDR2 SQIVND come from the germline V gene (reference sequence). The V end lost 4 bases, the J end lost 2 bases, and 5 bases lay between the germline ends. The CDR3 loop reads CASSNPNTGELFF. Here the CDR3 DNA reads TGTGCCAGTAGTAACCCAAACACCGGGGAGCTGTTTTTT.

This chain links TRBV4-1 with TRBJ2-6; 13 positions agree with TRBD2. V dropped 0 bases and J dropped 0; count of bases not matched to a gene: 8. CDR1 is MGHRA, CDR2 YSYEKL, per germline. The CDR3 is 21 residues long. The CDR3 sequence is CASSQEKTSGRLLSGANVLTF. CDR3 nucleotides: TGCGCCAGCAGCCAAGAAAAGACTAGCGGGAGGCTCCTCTCTGGGGCCAACGTCCTGACTTTC.

In DNA, the CDR3 is TGTGCCAGCAGCCCTCCAGGGGAAGCGAACCGTGGCTACACCTTC. Encoded protein: CASSPPGEANRGYTF. The chain joins TRBV7-9 to TRBJ1-2; a possible D gene is TRBD1 (6 bases). V lost 5 bases and J 7 bases, leaving 20 bases between the germline ends. This CDR3 has 15 residues. Germline V lookup: CDR1 SEHNR, CDR2 FQNEAQ (reference sequence). Looking up the rest from reference TRBV7-9 and TRBJ1-2 gives the full variable domain: DTGVSQNPRHKITKRGQNVTFRCDPISEHNRLYWYRQTLGQGPEFLTYFQNEAQLEKSRLLSDRFSAERPKGSFSTLEIQRTEQGDSAMYLCASSPPGEANRGYTFGSGTRLTVV.

J is TRBJ2-1 and V is TRBV5-1, with TRBD2 identical over 13 bases. CDR1 SGHRS and CDR2 YFSETQ come from the germline V gene. Trimming removed 3 bases from V and 8 bases from J; junction bases left unmatched: 2. CDR3 length: 14 amino acids. CDR3 in amino acids: CASSWTSGGHEQFF. For the CDR3, the DNA is TGCGCCAGCAGCTGGACTAGCGGGGGCCATGAGCAGTTCTTC.

The J gene is TRBJ2-3, the V gene TRBV2; 8 nucleotides line up with TRBD2. The CDR3 totals 15 residues. Germline values: CDR1 SNHLY, CDR2 FYNNEI. Unmatched junction bases numbered 4, after V lost 4 bases and J lost 1 base. CDR3 region: CASSGEAGGTDTQYF. The CDR3 nucleotides read TGTGCCAGCAGTGGGGAAGCGGGGGGCACAGATACGCAGTATTTT.

In its sample, this clone was seen a few times. The chain combines TRBV19 with TRBJ1-2; D ambiguous. With 7 bases removed from V and 6 bases from J, the gap between germline ends came to 24 bases. The CDR3 covers 16 residues. The germline V gene encodes CDR1 LNHDA and CDR2 SQIVND (reference sequence). The chain's CDR3 is CASIRSRTDYSNGYTF. CDR3 coding DNA: TGTGCCAGTATCCGTTCCAGGACGGACTATTCCAATGGCTACACCTTC. Combining the CDR3 with reference TRBV19 and TRBJ1-2 gives the whole variable domain DGGITQSPKYLFRKEGQNVTLSCEQNLNHDAMYWYRQDPGQGLRLIYYSQIVNDFQKGDIAEGYSVSREKKESFPLTVTSAQKNPTAFYLCASIRSRTDYSNGYTFGSGTRLTVV.

DNA of the CDR3: TGTGCCAGCAGCTTAGACTCGAGTTACTCTGGAAACACCATATATTTT. It translates to CASSLDSSYSGNTIYF. The J gene is TRBJ1-3, the V gene TRBV7-9; D remains ambiguous. The CDR3 runs to 16 residues. Germline-derived CDR1 and CDR2 are SEHNR and FQNEAQ (reference sequence). The V and J ends lost 1 base and 0 bases respectively, with 10 bases between them. The entire variable domain, with the rest obtained from reference TRBV7-9 and TRBJ1-3, is as follows: DTGVSQNPRHKITKRGQNVTFRCDPISEHNRLYWYRQTLGQGPEFLTYFQNEAQLEKSRLLSDRFSAERPKGSFSTLEIQRTEQGDSAMYLCASSLDSSYSGNTIYFGEGSWLTVV.

This chain connects TRBV27 to TRBJ1-4; maybe TRBD1 (6 bases). This CDR3 spans 13 amino acids. V lost 5 bases and J 8 bases, leaving 12 bases between the germline ends. Germline CDR1 MNHEY, CDR2 SMNVEV (reference sequence). In DNA, the CDR3 is TGTGCCAGCAGTCAACAGGGAACCGAAAAACTGTTTTTT. This encodes CASSQQGTEKLFF.

This clone was recorded a few times. The gene calls are TRBV9 and TRBJ2-1, with D perhaps matching TRBD1 (5 bases). Germline loops: CDR1 SGDLS, CDR2 YYNGEE. This CDR3 region has 15 residues. Trimming took 0 bases from V and 6 from J, leaving 13 bases between them. CDR3 sequence: CASSVGQSPGNEQFF. Here the CDR3 DNA reads TGTGCCAGCAGCGTAGGACAGAGCCCAGGCAATGAGCAGTTCTTC.

CDR3 residues: CASSASGRANDEQFF. CDR3 nucleotide sequence: TGTGCCAGCAGCGCTAGCGGGAGGGCCAACGATGAGCAGTTCTTC. V is TRBV11-3 and J is TRBJ2-1; 12 positions agree with TRBD2. Germline V CDR1 and CDR2: SGHNT, YENEEA. Trimming removed 5 bases from V and 8 bases from J; junction bases left unmatched: 7. CDR3 size: 15 residues.

CDR3 sequence (DNA): TGTGCGATTGGGGGGCGGAGGAGCTCCTACGAGCAGTACTTC. Its protein is CAIGGRRSSYEQYF. The chain uses TRBV28 and TRBJ2-7; D possibly uses TRBD1 or TRBD2 (6 bases each). The CDR3 runs 14 residues. CDR1 and CDR2 (germline): MDHEN, SYDVKM.

This clone is labeled as medium-sized. This CDR3 is CASSSGSGRNYGYTF. The CDR3, as DNA: TGTGCCAGCAGCTCCGGATCCGGCAGAAACTATGGCTACACCTTC. This chain links TRBV28 with TRBJ1-2; D is undetermined. Germline CDR1 MDHEN, CDR2 SYDVKM. CDR3 length equals 15 residues. V lost 6 bases and J 2 bases, leaving 16 bases between the germline ends.

In its sample, this clone was seen once. J is TRBJ1-6 and V is TRBV11-3; D perhaps matches TRBD1 (5 bases). The CDR3 spans 13 residues. V was trimmed by 5 bases and J by 5 bases, leaving 7 bases between them. CDR1 and CDR2 (germline): SGHNT, YENEEA. CDR3 in DNA: TGTGCCAGCAGCCAGGGAGATAATTCACCCCTCCACTTT. This sequence encodes CASSQGDNSPLHF.

V usage is TRBV13 and J usage is TRBJ1-2; D possibly corresponds to TRBD1 (6 bases). Trimming shortened V by 5 bases and J by 1 base, and 14 bases separated the two germline ends. The V gene's germline CDR1 is PRHDT and CDR2 FYEKMQ (reference sequence). The CDR3 loop spans 15 amino acids. The CDR3 region has the DNA TGTGCCAGCAGCGCTCGGACAGACCTTAACTATGGCTACACCTTC. It is translated as CASSARTDLNYGYTF. Filled out from reference TRBV13 and TRBJ1-2, the complete variable domain reads AAGVIQSPRHLIKEKRETATLKCYPIPRHDTVYWYQQGPGQDPQFLISFYEKMQSDKGSIPDRFSAQQFSDYHSELNMSSLELGDSALYFCASSARTDLNYGYTFGSGTRLTVV.

CDR3 nucleotides: TGCGCCAGCAGCTTGCGTATGGGGGATACGCAGTATTTT. Translation: CASSLRMGDTQYF. The V gene is TRBV5-1, the J gene TRBJ2-3; D is uncertain. With 1 base removed from V and 6 bases from J, the gap between germline ends came to 9 bases. Germline V gene sequence: CDR1 SGHRS, CDR2 YFSETQ. The CDR3 totals 13 residues.

The CDR3, as DNA: TGTGCCAGCAGTTCGGGACTAGGGGCCGGGGAGCTGTTTTTT. Translated: CASSSGLGAGELFF. The V call is TRBV27, the J call TRBJ2-2, with 8 bases fitting TRBD2. CDR1 and CDR2 from the germline V gene are MNHEY and SMNVEV (reference sequence). The V gene end was trimmed by 4 bases and the J gene end by 6 bases; junction bases not matched to a gene: 4. The CDR3 has 14 amino acids.